The TCR beta chain described here comes from a study of cytomegalovirus exposure and HLA in healthy donors. V trimming: 0 bases; J trimming: 5 bases; junction bases outside the gene matches: 12. The CDR3 covers 17 residues. Per the germline V gene, CDR1 is LGHNA and CDR2 is YNFKEQ. The PCR used 60 Vbeta and 13 Jbeta primers. This table comes from immunoSEQ multiplex PCR, and its TCRdb copy is limited to in-frame clones, with some not included. The listing records some 72,000 clones. The TCR originated in a man aged 35-49 years in good health and CMV-seronegative. The V gene is TRBV4-2, the J gene TRBJ2-5; 7 positions agree with TRBD1. The sequencing input was PBMCs. CDR3 residues: CASSQDPRTGKGETQYF. The DNA for the CDR3 is TGTGCCAGCAGCCAAGATCCGCGGACAGGCAAGGGTGAGACCCAGTACTTC.